Listed below are T cell receptor beta chains from one sample, sequenced in a study of T cells in Graves' hyperthyroidism and ophthalmopathy. TCRdb independently ran MiXCR on the multiplex PCR reads; one entry per CDR3 protein. The table records about 520,000 distinct CDR3 sequences, 24% of them present only once. The sample was blood. Receptors originate from a woman aged 25 to 39 with Graves' ophthalmopathy. The CDR3 runs from the conserved cysteine through the conserved F or W. The D gene is left open where the match is weak. Only part of the rows carry a size: once, few, many, or a class if the clone is expanded.

size: -; V: TRBV30; D: TRBD1; J: TRBJ2-7; CDR3: CAWSQDRGENEQYF; DNA: TGTGCCTGGAGCCAAGACAGGGGTGAGAACGAGCAGTACTTC
size: -; V: TRBV12-3/TRBV12-4; D: -; J: TRBJ1-5; CDR3: CASSLRGRVQPQHF; DNA: TGTGCCAGCAGTTTACGGGGACGTGTTCAGCCCCAGCATTTT
size: many; V: TRBV28; D: TRBD1; J: TRBJ1-1; CDR3: CASSFGRGIFTEAFF; DNA: TGTGCCAGCAGTTTTGGCAGGGGGATTTTCACTGAAGCTTTCTTT
size: many; V: TRBV6-5; D: TRBD2; J: TRBJ2-5; CDR3: CASSYGGGGTQYF; DNA: TGTGCCAGCAGTTACGGCGGGGGGGGGACCCAGTACTTC
size: many; V: TRBV30; D: -; J: TRBJ2-6; CDR3: CAKGAGSSGANVLTF; DNA: TGTGCTAAAGGTGCGGGAAGCTCTGGGGCCAACGTCCTGACTTTC
size: -; V: TRBV12-3/TRBV12-4; D: TRBD1; J: TRBJ1-1; CDR3: CASSLQGNMNTEAFF; DNA: TGTGCCAGCAGTCTACAGGGGAACATGAACACTGAAGCTTTCTTT
size: -; V: TRBV12-3/TRBV12-4; D: TRBD1; J: TRBJ1-2; CDR3: CASSLGDRAVYGYTF; DNA: TGTGCCAGCAGTTTAGGGGACAGGGCTGTCTATGGCTACACCTTC
size: many; V: TRBV6-1; D: TRBD2; J: TRBJ2-7; CDR3: CASSEGRASGSHEQYF; DNA: TGTGCCAGCAGTGAAGGTCGGGCTAGCGGGAGCCACGAGCAGTACTTC
size: -; V: TRBV7-3; D: TRBD2; J: TRBJ2-2; CDR3: CASSLSGGANTGELFF; DNA: TGTGCCAGCAGCTTAAGCGGGGGGGCTAACACCGGGGAGCTGTTTTTT
size: many; V: TRBV7-2; D: -; J: TRBJ1-5; CDR3: CASRESGNQPQHF; DNA: TGTGCCAGCAGGGAGAGTGGCAATCAGCCCCAGCATTTT
size: many; V: TRBV12-3/TRBV12-4; D: TRBD1; J: TRBJ1-2; CDR3: CASLGQGDYGYTF; DNA: TGTGCCAGCCTGGGACAGGGAGACTATGGCTACACCTTC
size: -; V: TRBV6-1; D: TRBD1; J: TRBJ2-6; CDR3: CASRTRWTGFGANVLTF; DNA: TGTGCCAGCAGAACACGATGGACAGGGTTTGGGGCCAACGTGCTGACTTTC
size: once; V: TRBV2; D: TRBD1; J: TRBJ1-5; CDR3: CASPGQSQPQHF; DNA: TGTGCCAGCCCGGGACAGAGCCAGCCCCAGCATTTT
size: -; V: TRBV3-1; D: TRBD1; J: TRBJ1-1; CDR3: CASSQVVADRVAFF; DNA: TGTGCCAGCAGCCAAGTTGTCGCGGACAGGGTGGCTTTCTTT
size: few; V: TRBV2; D: TRBD2; J: TRBJ2-5; CDR3: CASSEEREWGETQYF; DNA: TGTGCCAGCAGTGAAGAGCGGGAGTGGGGAGAGACCCAGTACTTC
size: -; V: TRBV29-1; D: -; J: TRBJ2-7; CDR3: CSVEVFTRGFSYEQYF; DNA: TGCAGCGTTGAAGTTTTCACCCGGGGGTTCTCCTACGAGCAGTACTTC
size: many; V: TRBV28; D: -; J: TRBJ1-5; CDR3: CASSFAEGLEQPQHF; DNA: TGTGCCAGCAGTTTCGCGGAGGGCCTAGAGCAGCCCCAGCATTTT
size: many; V: TRBV11-2; D: -; J: TRBJ2-7; CDR3: CASSLDFGAQGGEQYF; DNA: TGTGCCAGCAGCTTAGATTTCGGGGCCCAGGGCGGGGAGCAGTACTTC
size: many; V: TRBV4-2; D: -; J: TRBJ2-7; CDR3: CASSQYSDSYEQYF; DNA: TGTGCCAGCAGCCAGTATTCGGACAGCTACGAGCAGTACTTC
size: few; V: TRBV20-1; D: -; J: TRBJ2-7; CDR3: CSAPKGIYEQYF; DNA: TGCAGTGCTCCTAAGGGGATCTACGAGCAGTACTTC
size: -; V: TRBV7-8; D: -; J: TRBJ1-6; CDR3: CASSLAGQNNSPLHF; DNA: TGTGCCAGCAGCTTAGCAGGACAGAATAATTCACCCCTCCACTTT
size: -; V: TRBV24-1; D: -; J: TRBJ2-5; CDR3: CATSDPQGRGETQYF; DNA: TGTGCCACCAGTGATCCACAGGGTAGGGGAGAGACCCAGTACTTC
size: many; V: TRBV5-1; D: TRBD1; J: TRBJ2-5; CDR3: CASSSGQGWTQYF; DNA: TGCGCCAGCAGCTCAGGACAGGGGTGGACCCAGTACTTC
size: many; V: TRBV6-5; D: -; J: TRBJ1-1; CDR3: CASRTRRGAVTEAFF; DNA: TGTGCCAGCAGGACCAGGCGGGGGGCTGTCACTGAAGCTTTCTTT
size: few; V: TRBV13; D: -; J: TRBJ1-1; CDR3: CASSLGGDWGTEAFF; DNA: TGTGCCAGCAGCTTAGGTGGGGACTGGGGCACTGAAGCTTTCTTT
size: -; V: TRBV10-2; D: -; J: TRBJ1-3; CDR3: CASNPGIISGNTIYF; DNA: TGCGCCAGCAATCCAGGGATAATCTCTGGAAACACCATATATTTT
size: many; V: TRBV30; D: -; J: TRBJ1-2; CDR3: CAWSPRVGGYTF; DNA: TGTGCCTGGAGTCCCCGTGTGGGGGGCTACACCTTC
size: many; V: TRBV7-9; D: -; J: TRBJ1-1; CDR3: CASTAVRFTEAFF; DNA: TGTGCCAGCACCGCGGTCAGGTTCACTGAAGCTTTCTTT
size: many; V: TRBV6-1; D: -; J: TRBJ2-7; CDR3: CASSEALQLSYEQYF; DNA: TGTGCCAGCAGTGAAGCGCTTCAGCTCTCCTACGAGCAGTACTTC
size: many; V: TRBV6-5; D: -; J: TRBJ2-7; CDR3: CASRLTPDGSYEQYF; DNA: TGTGCCAGCAGACTTACTCCGGACGGGAGCTACGAGCAGTACTTC
size: -; V: TRBV20-1; D: TRBD2; J: TRBJ2-7; CDR3: CSASAQTRTSGRVEQYF; DNA: TGCAGTGCTAGCGCACAAACCCGGACTAGCGGGAGGGTTGAGCAGTACTTC
size: many; V: TRBV20-1; D: TRBD2; J: TRBJ2-5; CDR3: CSARLAGDLQETQYF; DNA: TGCAGTGCGAGACTAGCGGGGGATCTCCAAGAGACCCAGTACTTC
size: many; V: TRBV19; D: -; J: TRBJ2-5; CDR3: CASSSRTETQYF; DNA: TGTGCCAGTAGTTCCCGGACGGAGACCCAGTACTTC
size: many; V: TRBV7-9; D: -; J: TRBJ1-1; CDR3: CASSLLEGAEAFF; DNA: TGTGCCAGCAGCTTACTGGAGGGCGCTGAAGCTTTCTTT
size: once; V: TRBV20-1; D: -; J: TRBJ2-7; CDR3: CSARDWGSGTYEQYF; DNA: TGCAGTGCTAGAGATTGGGGTAGCGGAACCTACGAGCAGTACTTC
size: many; V: TRBV6-4; D: -; J: TRBJ1-1; CDR3: CASSAEERSEAFF; DNA: TGTGCCAGCAGTGCCGAGGAGAGAAGTGAAGCTTTCTTT
size: -; V: TRBV3-1; D: -; J: TRBJ1-1; CDR3: CASSQAGGVEAFF; DNA: TGTGCCAGCAGCCAAGCAGGCGGTGTCGAAGCTTTCTTT
size: many; V: TRBV6-2/TRBV6-3; D: TRBD2; J: TRBJ2-7; CDR3: CASSYRRGGAEQYF; DNA: TGTGCCAGCAGTTACAGACGGGGGGGGGCGGAGCAGTACTTC
size: many; V: TRBV7-8; D: -; J: TRBJ1-3; CDR3: CASSLDWPGGGNTIYF; DNA: TGTGCCAGCAGCTTAGATTGGCCAGGCGGAGGAAACACCATATATTTT
size: many; V: TRBV20-1; D: -; J: TRBJ2-7; CDR3: CSARGYTSSYEQYF; DNA: TGCAGTGCTAGAGGATACACCAGCTCCTACGAGCAGTACTTC
size: many; V: TRBV7-2; D: -; J: TRBJ2-5; CDR3: CASSLWVRQGETQYF; DNA: TGTGCCAGCAGCTTATGGGTACGGCAGGGGGAGACCCAGTACTTC
size: once; V: TRBV12-3/TRBV12-4; D: -; J: TRBJ1-3; CDR3: CASSRAGWNGNTIYF; DNA: TGTGCCAGCAGTCGGGCAGGGTGGAACGGAAACACCATATATTTT
size: -; V: TRBV4-1; D: TRBD1; J: TRBJ2-2; CDR3: CASSAPGQKKTGELFF; DNA: TGCGCCAGCAGCGCCCCGGGACAGAAAAAGACCGGGGAGCTGTTTTTT
size: many; V: TRBV2; D: -; J: TRBJ2-4; CDR3: CASSVHRVIQYF; DNA: TGTGCCAGCAGTGTCCACAGGGTCATTCAGTACTTC
size: -; V: TRBV12-3/TRBV12-4; D: -; J: TRBJ2-5; CDR3: CASSLMAVSETQYF; DNA: TGTGCCAGCAGTTTAATGGCTGTATCTGAGACCCAGTACTTC
size: many; V: TRBV4-1; D: TRBD1; J: TRBJ1-5; CDR3: CASSQGTGGGQPQHF; DNA: TGCGCCAGCAGCCAAGGGACAGGGGGAGGTCAGCCCCAGCATTTT